Presented here are 5 T cell receptor beta chains from one specimen sequenced in a study of T cell responses to AZD1222 COVID-19 vaccine. Libraries were prepared by immunoSEQ multiplex PCR; TCRdb keeps only in-frame clonotypes and omits some of them. The profile shows about 98,000 clones, roughly 83% of them singletons. The sample in question was peripheral blood, obtained on day 0 of AZD1222 vaccination. All receptors come from an adult in good health.

The V and J genes are TRBV28 and TRBJ2-7; perhaps TRBD1 as D (5 bases). CDR1 is MDHEN, CDR2 SYDVKM, per germline. V lost 2 bases to trimming and J lost 4 bases, with 6 bases between them. This CDR3 spans 12 amino acids. The CDR3 nucleotides are TGTGCCAGCAGTTTACAGGGATACGAGCAGTACTTC. Protein sequence: CASSLQGYEQYF.

This clone has a single count. The V and J genes are TRBV5-6 and TRBJ1-1; TRBD1 aligns across 9 bases. Germline V gene lookup returns CDR1 SGHDT and CDR2 YYEEEE. This CDR3 comprises 14 residues. V lost 4 bases and J lost 4; bases outside the gene matches: 5. CDR3 nucleotide sequence: TGTGCCAGCAGCCCACAGGGGGCGAGCACTGAAGCTTTCTTT. Encoded protein: CASSPQGASTEAFF.

This sequence joins TRBV9 and TRBJ2-3; TRBD2 aligns across 9 bases. The ends lost 6 bases at V and 2 bases at J; junction bases unmatched: 19. In germline, CDR1 is SGDLS, CDR2 YYNGEE. CDR3 length equals 19 residues. CDR3 sequence: CASKRDGTSSLASTDTQYF. The CDR3 DNA reads TGTGCCAGCAAACGAGATGGGACTAGCTCCTTAGCTTCCACAGATACGCAGTATTTT. Full variable domain (missing parts from reference TRBV9 and TRBJ2-3): DSGVTQTPKHLITATGQRVTLRCSPRSGDLSVYWYQQSLDQGLQFLIQYYNGEERAKGNILERFSAQQFPDLHSELNLSSLELGDSALYFCASKRDGTSSLASTDTQYFGPGTRLTVL.

The chain joins TRBV7-2 to TRBJ2-5, with 7 bases fitting TRBD2. V shed 0 bases, J shed 4 bases, and the junction held 8 bases outside the gene matches. The germline CDR1 and CDR2 sequences are SGHTA and FQGNSA. This CDR3 is 16 amino acids long. The CDR3 nucleotides are TGTGCCAGCAGCTTAGCGTCGGCGGGAGCGGGAGAGACCCAGTACTTC. Translating it yields CASSLASAGAGETQYF.

This chain links TRBV24-1 with TRBJ1-2; no definite D call. The CDR3 contains 13 residues. V lost 1 base and J 8 bases, leaving 10 bases between the germline ends. Looked up from germline, CDR1 is KGHDR and CDR2 is SFDVKD. As DNA, the CDR3 is TGTGCCACCAGTGATTTTAGGGCTGGAGGCTACACCTTC. This translates into CATSDFRAGGYTF.